This T cell receptor beta chain originates from a study of shared clonotypes between healthy human individuals. Positively selected for CCR7, the CD45RO-negative cells used as naive CD8 cells excluded terminally differentiated effector memory CD45RA+ cells. As for this clone: Antigen: not known.

Evenly divided among several immunoSEQ plates was the genomic DNA of each subset. Each PCR replicate from the sorted subsets contained around 0.2 ug DNA, which is roughly 33,000 T cell genomes. Sequencing was performed with immunoSEQ multiplex PCR; in TCRdb, only in-frame clones are kept and a portion is missing. The sample has about 820,000 clones, 92% seen once. Study findings and constraints: Naive subsets tended to show greater estimated richness than memory subsets. The low donor count limited represented genetic and exposure-history diversity.

V was trimmed by 0 bases and J by 6 bases, leaving 17 bases between them. Germline CDR1 reads SGHDN; CDR2 reads FVKESK. This CDR3 contains 16 residues. This sequence was found in a man aged 30 to 45 in good health. This chain links TRBV14 with TRBJ1-2; weak D call: TRBD1 (6 bases). The source material was naive CD8+ T cells sorted from blood. CDR3: CASSQDRVRPGDGYTF. The CDR3 nucleotides are TGTGCCAGCAGCCAAGATAGGGTGAGGCCAGGGGATGGCTACACCTTC.